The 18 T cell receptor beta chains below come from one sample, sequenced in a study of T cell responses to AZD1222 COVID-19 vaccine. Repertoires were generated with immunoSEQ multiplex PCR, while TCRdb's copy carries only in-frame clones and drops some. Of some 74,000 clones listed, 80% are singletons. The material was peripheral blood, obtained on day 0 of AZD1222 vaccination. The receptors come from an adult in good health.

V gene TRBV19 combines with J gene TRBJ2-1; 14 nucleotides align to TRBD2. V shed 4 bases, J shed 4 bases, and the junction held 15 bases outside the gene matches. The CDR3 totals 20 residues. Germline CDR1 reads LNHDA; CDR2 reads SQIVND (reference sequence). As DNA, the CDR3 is TGTGCCAGTAGTAGACCGAGGGAGACTAGCGGGGGGGCCTTATACAATGAGCAGTTCTTC. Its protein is CASSRPRETSGGALYNEQFF. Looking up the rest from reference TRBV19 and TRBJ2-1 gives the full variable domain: DGGITQSPKYLFRKEGQNVTLSCEQNLNHDAMYWYRQDPGQGLRLIYYSQIVNDFQKGDIAEGYSVSREKKESFPLTVTSAQKNPTAFYLCASSRPRETSGGALYNEQFFGPGTRLTVL.

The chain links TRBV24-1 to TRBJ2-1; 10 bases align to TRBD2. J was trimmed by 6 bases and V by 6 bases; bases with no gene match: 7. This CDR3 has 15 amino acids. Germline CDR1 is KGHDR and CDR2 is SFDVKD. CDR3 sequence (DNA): TGTGCCACCAGTACCCCTAGCGGGAGACGCAATGAGCAGTTCTTC. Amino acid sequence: CATSTPSGRRNEQFF.

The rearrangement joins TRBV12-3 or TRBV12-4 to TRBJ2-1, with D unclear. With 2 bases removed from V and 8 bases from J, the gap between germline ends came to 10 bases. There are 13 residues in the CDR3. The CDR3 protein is CASSLFRSDEQFF. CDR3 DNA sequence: TGTGCCAGCAGTTTATTCCGGAGCGATGAGCAGTTCTTC.

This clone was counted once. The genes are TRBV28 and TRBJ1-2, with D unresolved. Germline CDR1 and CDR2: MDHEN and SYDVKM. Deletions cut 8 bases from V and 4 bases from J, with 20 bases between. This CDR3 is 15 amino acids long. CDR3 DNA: TGTGCCAGCTTAAATCCGGCCCCGGACGGCTATGGCTACACCTTC. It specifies CASLNPAPDGYGYTF.

DNA for the CDR3: TGTGCCAGCAGTGAAGTCTATAATTCACCCCTCCACTTT. Translation gives CASSEVYNSPLHF. This chain uses TRBV25-1 with TRBJ1-6; no firm D call. The V and J ends lost 2 bases and 3 bases respectively, with 2 bases between them. The CDR3 covers 13 residues. Germline loops: CDR1 MGHDK, CDR2 SYGVNS.

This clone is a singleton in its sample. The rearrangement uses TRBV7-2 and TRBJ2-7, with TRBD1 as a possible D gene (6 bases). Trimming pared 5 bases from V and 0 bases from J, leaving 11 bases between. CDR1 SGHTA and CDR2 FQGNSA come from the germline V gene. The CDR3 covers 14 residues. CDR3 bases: TGTGCCAGCAGCCCCTGGGGGCCCTCCTACGAGCAGTACTTC. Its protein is CASSPWGPSYEQYF.

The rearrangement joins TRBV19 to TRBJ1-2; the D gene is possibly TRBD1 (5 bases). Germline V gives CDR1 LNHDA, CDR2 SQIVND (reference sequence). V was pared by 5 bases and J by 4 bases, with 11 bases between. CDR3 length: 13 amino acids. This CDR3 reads CASSVGGGYGYTF. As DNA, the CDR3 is TGTGCCAGTAGTGTCGGGGGTGGCTATGGCTACACCTTC.

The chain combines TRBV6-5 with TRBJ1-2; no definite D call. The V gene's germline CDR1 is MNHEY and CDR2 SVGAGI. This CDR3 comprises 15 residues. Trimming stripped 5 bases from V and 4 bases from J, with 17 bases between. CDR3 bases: TGTGCCAGCAGTACCTCAGCTCCCCCGGCCTATGGCTACACCTTC. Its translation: CASSTSAPPAYGYTF.

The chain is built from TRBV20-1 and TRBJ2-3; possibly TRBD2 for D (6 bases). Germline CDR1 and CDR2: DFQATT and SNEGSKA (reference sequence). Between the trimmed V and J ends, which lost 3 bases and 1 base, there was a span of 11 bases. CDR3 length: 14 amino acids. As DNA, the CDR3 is TGCAGTGCTAGTCTCGGGAGTGGCACAGATACGCAGTATTTT. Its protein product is CSASLGSGTDTQYF.

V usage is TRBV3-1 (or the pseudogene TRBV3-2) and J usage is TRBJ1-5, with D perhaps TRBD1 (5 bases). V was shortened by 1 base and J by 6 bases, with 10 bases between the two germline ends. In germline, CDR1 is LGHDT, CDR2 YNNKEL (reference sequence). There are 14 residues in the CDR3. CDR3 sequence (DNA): TGTGCCAGCAGCCAAGGGGGGGTAGGTCAGCCCCAGCATTTT. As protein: CASSQGGVGQPQHF.

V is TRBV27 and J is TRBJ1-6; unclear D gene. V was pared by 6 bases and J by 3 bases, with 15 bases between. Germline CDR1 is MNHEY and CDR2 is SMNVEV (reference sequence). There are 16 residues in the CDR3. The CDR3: CASRREASLYNSPLHF. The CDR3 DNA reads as TGTGCCAGCAGAAGGGAAGCTTCCCTCTATAATTCACCCCTCCACTTT.

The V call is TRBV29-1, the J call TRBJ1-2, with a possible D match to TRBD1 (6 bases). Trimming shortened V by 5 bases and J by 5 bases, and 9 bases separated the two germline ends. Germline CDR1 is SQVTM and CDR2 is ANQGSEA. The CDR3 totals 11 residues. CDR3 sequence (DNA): TGCAGCGTTCTCACAGGGTATGGCTACACCTTC. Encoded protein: CSVLTGYGYTF.

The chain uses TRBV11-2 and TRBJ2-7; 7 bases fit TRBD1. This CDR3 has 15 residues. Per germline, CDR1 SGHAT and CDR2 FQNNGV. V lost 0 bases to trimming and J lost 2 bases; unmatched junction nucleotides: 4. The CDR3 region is CASSLESGQPYEQYF. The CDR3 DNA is TGTGCCAGCAGCTTAGAATCGGGACAGCCCTACGAGCAGTACTTC.

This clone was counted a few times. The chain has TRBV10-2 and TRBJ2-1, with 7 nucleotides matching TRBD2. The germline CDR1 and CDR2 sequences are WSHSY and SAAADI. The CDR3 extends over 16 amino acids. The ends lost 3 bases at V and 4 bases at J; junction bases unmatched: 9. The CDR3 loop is CASSDLGGRGYNEQFF. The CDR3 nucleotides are TGCGCCAGCAGTGATTTGGGAGGGCGGGGTTACAATGAGCAGTTCTTC.

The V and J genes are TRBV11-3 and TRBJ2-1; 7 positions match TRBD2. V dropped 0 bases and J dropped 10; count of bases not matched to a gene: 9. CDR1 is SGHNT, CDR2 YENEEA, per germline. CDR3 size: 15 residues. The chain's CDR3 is CASSLDKGTTSEQFF. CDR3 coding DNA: TGTGCCAGCAGCTTAGATAAAGGGACTACCTCCGAGCAGTTCTTC.

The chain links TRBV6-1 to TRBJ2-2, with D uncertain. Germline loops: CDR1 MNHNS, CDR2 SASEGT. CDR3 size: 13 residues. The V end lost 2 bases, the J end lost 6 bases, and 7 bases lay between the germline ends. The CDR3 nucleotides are TGTGCCAGCAGTGAAACGCGCCCCGGGGAGCTGTTTTTT. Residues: CASSETRPGELFF.

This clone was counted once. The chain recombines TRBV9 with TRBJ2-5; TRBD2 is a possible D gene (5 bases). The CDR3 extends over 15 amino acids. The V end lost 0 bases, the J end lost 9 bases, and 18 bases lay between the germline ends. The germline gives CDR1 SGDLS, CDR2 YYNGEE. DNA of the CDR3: TGTGCCAGCAGCGTAGTTGCGGGCTCTTATGAGGCCCAGTACTTC. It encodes CASSVVAGSYEAQYF.

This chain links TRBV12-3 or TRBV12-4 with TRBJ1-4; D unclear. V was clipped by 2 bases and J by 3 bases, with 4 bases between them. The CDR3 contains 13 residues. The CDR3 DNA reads TGTGCCAGCAGTTTATGGGCTAATGAAAAACTGTTTTTT. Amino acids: CASSLWANEKLFF.